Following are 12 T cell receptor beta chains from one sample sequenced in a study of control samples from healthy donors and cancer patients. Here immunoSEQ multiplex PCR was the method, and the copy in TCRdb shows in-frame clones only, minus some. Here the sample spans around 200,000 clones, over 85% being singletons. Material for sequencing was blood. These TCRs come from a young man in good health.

CDR3 loop: CSASGGVGQYF. CDR3 coding DNA: TGCAGTGCTAGCGGTGGGGTCGGGCAGTACTTC. The chain combines TRBV20-1 with TRBJ2-7; the D is unclear. The CDR3 is made up of 11 amino acids. V was pared by 3 bases and J by 9 bases, with 12 bases between. Germline-derived CDR1 and CDR2 are DFQATT and SNEGSKA (reference sequence).

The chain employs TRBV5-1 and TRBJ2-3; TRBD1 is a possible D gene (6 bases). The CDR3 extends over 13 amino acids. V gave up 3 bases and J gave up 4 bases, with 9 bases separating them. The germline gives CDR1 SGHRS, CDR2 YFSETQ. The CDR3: CASSSQGPDTQYF. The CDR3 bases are TGCGCCAGCAGCTCACAGGGCCCAGATACGCAGTATTTT. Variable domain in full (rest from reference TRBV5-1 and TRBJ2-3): KAGVTQTPRYLIKTRGQQVTLSCSPISGHRSVSWYQQTPGQGLQFLFEYFSETQRNKGNFPGRFSGRQFSNSRSEMNVSTLELGDSALYLCASSSQGPDTQYFGPGTRLTVL.

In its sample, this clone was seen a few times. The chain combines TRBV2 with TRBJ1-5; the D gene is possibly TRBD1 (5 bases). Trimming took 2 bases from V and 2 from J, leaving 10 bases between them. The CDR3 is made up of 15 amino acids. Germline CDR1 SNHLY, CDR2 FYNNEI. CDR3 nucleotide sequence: TGTGCCAGCAGTGAAATTGGGGGAGGCAATCAGCCCCAGCATTTT. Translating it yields CASSEIGGGNQPQHF.

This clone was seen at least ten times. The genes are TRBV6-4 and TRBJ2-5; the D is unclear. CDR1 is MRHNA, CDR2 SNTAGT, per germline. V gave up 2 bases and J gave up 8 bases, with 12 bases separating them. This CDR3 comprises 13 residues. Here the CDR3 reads CASSDPKRVTQYF. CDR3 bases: TGTGCCAGCAGTGACCCCAAAAGGGTTACCCAGTACTTC.

CDR3 DNA: TGCGCCAGCAGCTTCGGGGGGACTAGCGGCCCAGATACGCAGTATTTT. It is translated as CASSFGGTSGPDTQYF. The rearrangement joins TRBV5-1 to TRBJ2-3, with 11 bases matching TRBD2. Germline V gene lookup returns CDR1 SGHRS and CDR2 YFSETQ. This CDR3 is built from 16 residues. The junction had 6 bases not matched to a gene; V was cut back by 2 bases and J by 4 bases. Full variable domain (missing parts from reference TRBV5-1 and TRBJ2-3): KAGVTQTPRYLIKTRGQQVTLSCSPISGHRSVSWYQQTPGQGLQFLFEYFSETQRNKGNFPGRFSGRQFSNSRSEMNVSTLELGDSALYLCASSFGGTSGPDTQYFGPGTRLTVL.

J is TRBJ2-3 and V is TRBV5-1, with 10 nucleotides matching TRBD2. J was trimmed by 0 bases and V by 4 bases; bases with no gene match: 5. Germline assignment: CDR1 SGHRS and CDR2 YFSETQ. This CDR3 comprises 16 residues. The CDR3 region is CASSLGLAVSTDTQYF. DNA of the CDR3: TGCGCCAGCAGCCTCGGACTAGCGGTTAGCACAGATACGCAGTATTTT.

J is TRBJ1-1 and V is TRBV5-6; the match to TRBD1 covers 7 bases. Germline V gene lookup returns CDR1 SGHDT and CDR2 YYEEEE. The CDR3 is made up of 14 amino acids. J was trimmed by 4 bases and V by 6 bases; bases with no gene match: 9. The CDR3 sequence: CASNFLDRPTEAFF. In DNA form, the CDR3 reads TGTGCCAGCAACTTCTTGGACAGGCCCACTGAAGCTTTCTTT.

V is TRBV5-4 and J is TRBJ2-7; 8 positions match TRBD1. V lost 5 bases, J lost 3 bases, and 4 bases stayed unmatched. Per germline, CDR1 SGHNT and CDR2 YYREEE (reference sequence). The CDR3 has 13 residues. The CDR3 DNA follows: TGTGCCAGCAGTCCGGGACAGGTCTACGAGCAGTACTTC. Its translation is CASSPGQVYEQYF.

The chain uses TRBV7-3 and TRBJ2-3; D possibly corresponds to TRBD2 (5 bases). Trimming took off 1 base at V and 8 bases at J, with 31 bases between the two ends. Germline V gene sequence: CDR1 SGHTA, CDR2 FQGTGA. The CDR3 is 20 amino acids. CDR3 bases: TGTGCCAGCAGCTTAAAACCGCCGACCCAGTGGGTTAGCGAATTAGCTACGCAGTATTTT. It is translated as CASSLKPPTQWVSELATQYF. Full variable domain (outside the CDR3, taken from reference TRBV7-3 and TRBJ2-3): GAGVSQTPSNKVTEKGKYVELRCDPISGHTALYWYRQSLGQGPEFLIYFQGTGAADDSGLPNDRFFAVRPEGSVSTLKIQRTERGDSAVYLCASSLKPPTQWVSELATQYFGPGTRLTVL.

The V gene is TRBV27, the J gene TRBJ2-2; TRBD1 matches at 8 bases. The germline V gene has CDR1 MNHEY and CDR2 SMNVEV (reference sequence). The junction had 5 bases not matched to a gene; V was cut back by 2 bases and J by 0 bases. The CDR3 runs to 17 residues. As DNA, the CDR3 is TGTGCCAGCAGTTTAAGGTGGACAGGGACGAACACCGGGGAGCTGTTTTTT. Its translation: CASSLRWTGTNTGELFF.

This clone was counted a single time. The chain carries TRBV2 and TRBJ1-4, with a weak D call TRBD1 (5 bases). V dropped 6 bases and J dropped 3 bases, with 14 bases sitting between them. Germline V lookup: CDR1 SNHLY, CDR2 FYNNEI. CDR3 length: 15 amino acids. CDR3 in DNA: TGTGCCAGCAGGCTTCCTGGGGGATCTAATGAAAAACTGTTTTTT. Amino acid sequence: CASRLPGGSNEKLFF.

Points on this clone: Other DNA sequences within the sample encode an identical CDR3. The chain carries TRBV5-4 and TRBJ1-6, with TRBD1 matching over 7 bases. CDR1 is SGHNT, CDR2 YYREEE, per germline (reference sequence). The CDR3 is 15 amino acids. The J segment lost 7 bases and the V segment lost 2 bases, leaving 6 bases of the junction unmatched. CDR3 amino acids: CASSLAGTVNSPLHF. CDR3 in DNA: TGTGCCAGCAGCTTAGCGGGGACAGTGAATTCACCCCTCCACTTT.